The present T cell receptor (beta chain) was sequenced within a study of regulatory T cells in long-lasting Graves disease. Overall study: Those with persistent Graves' disease had received antithyroid drugs for over 5 years with positive TSH receptor antibodies.

Findings and caveats of the study: Segments TRBV28, TRBJ1-2 and TRBJ2-5 showed preferential usage in persistent disease.

This clonotype was counted at least ten times. Its antigen is not identified. Time point denoted: persistent/refractory GD, antithyroid drugs over 5 years with positive TRAb. The authors made the TCR library using RNA they extracted from PBMCs. V gave up 3 bases and J gave up 4 bases, with 12 bases separating them. The CDR3 is made up of 13 amino acids. Germline assignment: CDR1 DFQATT and CDR2 SNEGSKA (reference sequence). With iRepertoire HTBI primers and Arm-PCR of CDR3 regions, TCR beta libraries were built. TCRdb re-derived calls from the multiplex PCR reads in MiXCR, one entry per CDR3 protein. This table has about 340,000 distinct CDR3 sequences, around 20% appearing once.

The chain links TRBV20-1 to TRBJ1-1; maybe TRBD1 (6 bases). Sequenced here: peripheral blood mononuclear cells (PBMCs), sampled when the disease was refractory, from a patient treated with antithyroid drugs. This clonotype was obtained from a female donor with Graves disease. CDR3 DNA sequence: TGCAGTGCTAGTCAGGGGTTCGCCACTGAAGCTTTCTTT. The encoded protein is CSASQGFATEAFF.